These T cell receptor beta chains were read from a single sample in a study of beta chain features in type 1 diabetes. Generated by immunoSEQ multiplex PCR, the TCRdb table keeps only in-frame clones and is missing some. The sample yields under 350,000 clones, 8% seen once. Sequences were obtained from central memory CD4+ T cells from blood. The receptors come from a woman aged 18-30 years in good health. CDR3s include the opening cysteine and the closing phenylalanine or tryptophan. The D gene is left open where the match is weak. Size is stated for part of the rows, as once, few or many counts, or as a class when the clone is expanded.

CDR3 protein	CDR3 DNA	clone size	D gene	V gene	J gene
CASSLRTGEVGELFF	TGTGCCAGCAGCCTGCGGACAGGGGAGGTCGGGGAGCTGTTTTTT	few	TRBD1	TRBV6-1	TRBJ2-2
CASSLARDYPTGELFF	TGTGCCAGCAGCTTAGCGAGGGACTACCCCACCGGGGAGCTGTTTTTT	.	TRBD2	TRBV7-9	TRBJ2-2
CASSWDRGWPQHF	TGTGCCAGCAGCTGGGACAGGGGATGGCCCCAGCATTTT	.	TRBD1	TRBV11-1	TRBJ1-5
CASSDQWGPGELFF	TGTGCCAGCAGTGATCAGTGGGGGCCCGGGGAGCTGTTTTTT	.	.	TRBV2	TRBJ2-2
CASSARDTTYNEQFF	TGCGCCAGCAGCGCCCGGGACACCACCTACAATGAGCAGTTCTTC	.	.	TRBV5-1	TRBJ2-1
CASRGPGNTIYF	TGTGCCAGCAGGGGGCCTGGAAACACCATATATTTT	.	.	TRBV7-3	TRBJ1-3
CASSIVAGDQPQHF	TGTGCCAGTAGTATAGTGGCGGGAGATCAGCCCCAGCATTTT	few	.	TRBV19	TRBJ1-5
CASSLTGVSQPQHF	TGTGCCAGCAGCTTAACGGGGGTCAGTCAGCCCCAGCATTTT	few	.	TRBV7-9	TRBJ1-5
CASSQGRGGALQETQYF	TGTGCCAGCAGCCAAGGACGGGGCGGCGCCCTGCAAGAGACCCAGTACTTC	few	.	TRBV14	TRBJ2-5
CASSLPLGDTQYF	TGTGCCAGCAGTTTACCTCTCGGTGATACGCAGTATTTT	once	.	TRBV27	TRBJ2-3
CASSSGSGRSSGQYF	TGTGCCAGCAGCTCGGGAAGCGGAAGGAGCTCCGGGCAGTACTTC	.	.	TRBV7-2	TRBJ2-7
CASSGGTSYNSPLHF	TGCGCCAGCAGCGGGGGGACGAGTTATAATTCACCCCTCCACTTT	few	.	TRBV5-1	TRBJ1-6
CASSGSYGSPLHF	TGTGCCAGCAGTGGCTCCTACGGTTCACCCCTCCACTTT	few	.	TRBV7-9	TRBJ1-6
CASSGRDRSYNEQFF	TGTGCCAGCAGCGGACGGGACAGGTCCTACAATGAGCAGTTCTTC	few	TRBD1	TRBV9	TRBJ2-1
CASSGQGGTDTQYF	TGTGCCAGCAGTGGACAGGGGGGGACAGATACGCAGTATTTT	few	TRBD1	TRBV6-6	TRBJ2-3
CASSLMGGTATDTQYF	TGTGCCAGCAGCTTAATGGGCGGGACTGCTACAGATACGCAGTATTTT	few	.	TRBV7-2	TRBJ2-3
CASSYDNIETQYF	TGTGCCAGCAGTTACGACAATATTGAGACCCAGTACTTC	few	.	TRBV6-6	TRBJ2-5
CASSLASGKQDNEQFF	TGTGCCAGCAGCTTAGCTAGCGGGAAACAGGACAATGAGCAGTTCTTC	many	TRBD2	TRBV7-9	TRBJ2-1
CASSRAGERSPLHF	TGTGCCAGCTCCAGGGCCGGAGAGAGGTCACCCCTCCACTTT	many	.	TRBV18	TRBJ1-6
CASSPGRGELFF	TGTGCCAGCAGCCCGGGCCGCGGGGAGCTGTTTTTT	.	.	TRBV7-3	TRBJ2-2
CASSNRTGRLHNEQFF	TGTGCCAGCAGCAACCGGACTGGCAGACTACACAATGAGCAGTTCTTC	few	.	TRBV21-1	TRBJ2-1
CASSINRDSYNSPLHF	TGTGCCAGCAGTATAAACAGGGACTCCTATAATTCACCCCTCCACTTT	.	.	TRBV27	TRBJ1-6
CASRNSQAFYGYTF	TGTGCCAGCAGGAATAGCCAGGCCTTCTATGGCTACACCTTC	.	.	TRBV27	TRBJ1-2
CASHRIVGGMSTEQYF	TGTGCCAGTCACCGAATAGTAGGGGGAATGTCTACGGAGCAGTACTTC	few	.	TRBV6-6	TRBJ2-7
CASSSYYNEQFF	TGTGCCAGCAGCTCTTACTACAATGAGCAGTTCTTC	few	.	TRBV7-2	TRBJ2-1
CASTSPGRSNEQFF	TGTGCCAGCACTTCACCGGGGCGGAGCAATGAGCAGTTCTTC	few	.	TRBV6-5	TRBJ2-1
CAWSRSYEQYF	TGTGCCTGGAGCAGATCCTACGAGCAGTACTTC	.	.	TRBV30	TRBJ2-7
CASSEAPLVGTEAFF	TGTGCCAGCAGTGAAGCCCCTTTAGTGGGCACTGAAGCTTTCTTT	.	.	TRBV6-1	TRBJ1-1
CASEPGGQGRETQYF	TGCGCCAGTGAGCCTGGGGGACAGGGACGAGAGACCCAGTACTTC	.	TRBD1	TRBV5-1	TRBJ2-5
CASSFSQGGYTF	TGTGCCAGCAGCTTCTCACAGGGTGGCTACACCTTC	few	.	TRBV7-2	TRBJ1-2
CSVESGGYGYTF	TGCAGCGTTGAATCAGGCGGCTATGGCTACACCTTC	few	.	TRBV29-1	TRBJ1-2
CASTVQGANEKLFF	TGTGCCTCGACCGTACAGGGGGCTAATGAAAAACTGTTTTTT	few	TRBD1	TRBV30	TRBJ1-4
CASSPNTEPEAFF	TGTGCCAGCAGCCCTAACACGGAACCTGAAGCTTTCTTT	few	.	TRBV7-6	TRBJ1-1
CASSPRGGGNEQYF	TGTGCCAGCAGCCCCCGGGGGGGTGGAAACGAGCAGTACTTC	.	TRBD2	TRBV7-2	TRBJ2-7
CASSRDKRSYNEQFF	TGTGCCAGCAGTAGGGACAAGCGCTCCTACAATGAGCAGTTCTTC	.	.	TRBV6-5	TRBJ2-1
CASSLTANTGELFF	TGTGCCAGCAGCTTAACAGCGAACACCGGGGAGCTGTTTTTT	.	.	TRBV7-9	TRBJ2-2
CASSEGGRTNYGYTF	TGTGCCAGCAGTGAAGGTGGCAGAACCAACTATGGCTACACCTTC	.	.	TRBV25-1	TRBJ1-2
CASSLGAKETQYF	TGTGCCAGCAGCTTGGGTGCAAAAGAGACCCAGTACTTC	few	.	TRBV7-2	TRBJ2-5
CASSPPSGRVNTEAFF	TGTGCCAGCTCACCACCGTCCGGCAGAGTGAACACTGAAGCTTTCTTT	.	.	TRBV18	TRBJ1-1
CASSQDGFQETQYF	TGCGCCAGCAGCCAAGATGGGTTTCAAGAGACCCAGTACTTC	many	.	TRBV4-3	TRBJ2-5
CASSGLAGGAETQYF	TGTGCCAGCAGCGGCTTAGCGGGCGGTGCGGAGACCCAGTACTTC	few	TRBD2	TRBV9	TRBJ2-5
CASSFRDNYGYTF	TGTGCCAGCAGTTTCCGGGATAACTATGGCTACACCTTC	many	.	TRBV27	TRBJ1-2
CASMRAPSTDTQYF	TGTGCCAGCATGAGGGCCCCTAGCACAGATACGCAGTATTTT	.	.	TRBV7-2	TRBJ2-3
CSVGSGLKLNTEAFF	TGCAGCGTTGGTTCTGGACTTAAATTGAACACTGAAGCTTTCTTT	few	.	TRBV29-1	TRBJ1-1
CAMRQGWDTQYF	TGTGCCATGAGACAGGGTTGGGATACGCAGTATTTT	.	TRBD1	TRBV6-1	TRBJ2-3
CASSFGASGGYNEQFF	TGTGCCAGCAGCTTCGGGGCCTCCGGCGGGTACAATGAGCAGTTCTTC	.	.	TRBV7-9	TRBJ2-1
CASSGGTGGYGYTF	TGCGCCAGCAGCGGAGGGACAGGGGGGTATGGCTACACCTTC	once	TRBD1	TRBV4-1	TRBJ1-2
CASTSLYGAGVKETQYF	TGTGCCAGTACCTCGTTGTACGGGGCCGGGGTAAAAGAGACCCAGTACTTC	few	.	TRBV19	TRBJ2-5
CASSLGGGLGQETQYF	TGTGCCAGCAGCTTAGGAGGCGGGCTTGGCCAAGAGACCCAGTACTTC	.	.	TRBV7-6	TRBJ2-5
CASSPSKGTNTEAFF	TGTGCCAGCTCACCCTCTAAAGGGACGAACACTGAAGCTTTCTTT	.	.	TRBV18	TRBJ1-1
CASSPSRRTGNQPQHF	TGTGCCAGCAGTCCTTCACGGCGGACAGGCAATCAGCCCCAGCATTTT	few	.	TRBV2	TRBJ1-5
CASSFGGETQYF	TGTGCCAGCAGTTTTGGGGGGGAGACCCAGTACTTC	few	.	TRBV27	TRBJ2-5
CASSIYLRDGAVF	TGTGCCAGCAGTATATACTTAAGGGACGGGGCTGTCTTC	few	.	TRBV2	TRBJ2-7